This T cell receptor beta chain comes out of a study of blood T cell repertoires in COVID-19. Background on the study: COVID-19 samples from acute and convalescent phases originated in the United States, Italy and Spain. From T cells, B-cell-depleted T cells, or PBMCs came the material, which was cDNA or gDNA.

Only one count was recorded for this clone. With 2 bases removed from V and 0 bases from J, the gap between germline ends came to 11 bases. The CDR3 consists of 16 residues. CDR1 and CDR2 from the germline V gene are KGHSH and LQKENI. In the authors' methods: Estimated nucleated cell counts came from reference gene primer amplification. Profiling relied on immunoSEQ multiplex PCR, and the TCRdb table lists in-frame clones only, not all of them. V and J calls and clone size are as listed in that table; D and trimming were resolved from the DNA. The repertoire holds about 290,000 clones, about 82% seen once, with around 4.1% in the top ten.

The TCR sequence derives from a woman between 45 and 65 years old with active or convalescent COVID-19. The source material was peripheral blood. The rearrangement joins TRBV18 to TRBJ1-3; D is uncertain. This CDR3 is CASSPETARSGNTIYF. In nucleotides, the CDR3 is TGTGCCAGCTCACCAGAGACTGCTCGCTCTGGAAACACCATATATTTT.